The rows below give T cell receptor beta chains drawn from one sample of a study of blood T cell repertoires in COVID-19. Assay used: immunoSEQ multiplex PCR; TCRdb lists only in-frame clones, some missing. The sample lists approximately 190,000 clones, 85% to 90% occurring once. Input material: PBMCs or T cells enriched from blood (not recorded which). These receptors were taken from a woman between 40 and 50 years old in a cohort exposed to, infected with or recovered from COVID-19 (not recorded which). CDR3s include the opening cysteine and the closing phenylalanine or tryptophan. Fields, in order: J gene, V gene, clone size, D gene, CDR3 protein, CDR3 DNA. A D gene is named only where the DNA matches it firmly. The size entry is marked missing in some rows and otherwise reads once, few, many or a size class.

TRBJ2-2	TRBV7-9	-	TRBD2	CASSLIPGLAGAAGELFF	TGTGCCAGCAGCTTAATTCCGGGACTAGCGGGAGCGGCCGGGGAGCTGTTTTTT
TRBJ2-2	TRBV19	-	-	CASSIRGADTGELFF	TGTGCCAGTAGTATTCGGGGGGCGGACACCGGGGAGCTGTTTTTT
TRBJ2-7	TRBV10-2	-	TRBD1	CASSDYAGTGSYEQYF	TGCGCCAGCAGTGATTACGCCGGGACAGGGTCCTACGAGCAGTACTTC
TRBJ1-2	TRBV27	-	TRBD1	CASRPQGDSYGYTF	TGTGCCAGCAGACCACAGGGGGACTCCTATGGCTACACCTTC
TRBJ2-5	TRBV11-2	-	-	CASSLGLGRETQYF	TGTGCCAGCAGCTTAGGGCTGGGGAGGGAGACCCAGTACTTC
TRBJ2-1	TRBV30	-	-	CAWSVSSSSYNEQFF	TGTGCCTGGAGTGTATCTTCGAGCTCCTACAATGAGCAGTTCTTC
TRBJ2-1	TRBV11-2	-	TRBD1	CASSSNKTGGGDDNEQFF	TGTGCCAGCAGCTCAAACAAGACAGGGGGAGGTGACGACAATGAGCAGTTCTTC
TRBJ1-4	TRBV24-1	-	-	CATSDANGLNEKLFF	TGTGCCACCAGTGATGCTAACGGTCTCAATGAAAAACTGTTTTTT
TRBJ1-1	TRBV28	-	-	CATGQRMNTEAFF	TGTGCGACCGGACAGAGAATGAACACTGAAGCTTTCTTT
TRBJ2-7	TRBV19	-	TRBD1	CASSVTRGFSYEQYF	TGTGCCAGTAGTGTCACCAGGGGGTTCTCCTACGAGCAGTACTTC
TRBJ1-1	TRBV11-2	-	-	CASSEHPRDTEAFF	TGTGCCAGCAGCGAACACCCTCGGGACACTGAAGCTTTCTTT
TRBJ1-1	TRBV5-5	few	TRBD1	CASSLGTGNPEAFF	TGTGCCAGCAGCTTAGGGACAGGGAATCCTGAAGCTTTCTTT
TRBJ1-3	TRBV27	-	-	CASSSGQRNTIYF	TGTGCCAGCAGTTCAGGGCAGCGAAACACCATATATTTT
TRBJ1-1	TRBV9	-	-	CASSGEPVLTEAFF	TGTGCCAGCAGCGGAGAGCCGGTCCTCACTGAAGCTTTCTTT
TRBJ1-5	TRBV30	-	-	CAWSAPNRKTQPQHF	TGTGCCTGGAGTGCCCCTAACAGGAAGACTCAGCCCCAGCATTTT
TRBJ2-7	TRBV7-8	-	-	CASSLVGVWEQYF	TGTGCCAGCAGCTTAGTGGGCGTCTGGGAGCAGTACTTC
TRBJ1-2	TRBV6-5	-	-	CASSPDIYGYTF	TGTGCCAGCAGTCCGGACATCTATGGCTACACCTTC
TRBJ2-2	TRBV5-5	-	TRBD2	CASSLVSGRETGELFF	TGTGCCAGCAGCTTGGTAAGCGGGAGAGAGACCGGGGAGCTGTTTTTT
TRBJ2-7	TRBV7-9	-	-	CASSPSYEQYF	TGTGCCAGCAGCCCTTCCTACGAGCAGTACTTC
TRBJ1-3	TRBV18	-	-	CASSPLPTRGALSGNTIYF	TGTGCCAGCTCACCCCTTCCCACCCGGGGGGCCCTCTCTGGAAACACCATATATTTT
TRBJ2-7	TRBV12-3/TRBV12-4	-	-	CASSSSPFGEQYF	TGTGCCAGCAGTTCTTCCCCCTTCGGCGAGCAGTACTTC
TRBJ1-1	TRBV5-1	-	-	CASNSLMNTEAFF	TGCGCCAGTAACAGCCTCATGAACACTGAAGCTTTCTTT
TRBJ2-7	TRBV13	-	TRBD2	CASSLGAGGYEQYF	TGTGCCAGCAGCTTAGGGGCGGGGGGCTACGAGCAGTACTTC
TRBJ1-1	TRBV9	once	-	CASSAQGGTEAFF	TGTGCCAGCAGCGCTCAGGGTGGCACTGAAGCTTTCTTT
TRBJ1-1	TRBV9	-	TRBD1	CASSVETGAVTEAFF	TGTGCCAGCAGCGTAGAGACAGGGGCAGTCACTGAAGCTTTCTTT
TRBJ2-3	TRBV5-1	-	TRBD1	CASSFLRGFYTQYF	TGCGCCAGCAGCTTCCTCAGGGGGTTCTATACGCAGTATTTT
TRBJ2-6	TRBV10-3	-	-	CAISEWDNSGANVLTF	TGTGCCATCAGTGAATGGGACAACTCTGGGGCCAACGTCCTGACTTTC
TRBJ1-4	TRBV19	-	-	CASPLVTPTNEKLFF	TGTGCCAGCCCTTTAGTTACCCCAACTAATGAAAAACTGTTTTTT
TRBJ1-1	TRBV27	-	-	CASSPMGPRGSTEAFF	TGTGCCAGCAGTCCCATGGGCCCCAGGGGATCCACTGAAGCTTTCTTT
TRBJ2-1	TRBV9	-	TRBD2	CASSGTYSGNSYNEQFF	TGTGCCAGCAGCGGTACATATAGCGGGAACTCCTACAATGAGCAGTTCTTC
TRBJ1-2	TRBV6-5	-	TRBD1	CASSRDRHYGYTF	TGTGCCAGCAGCCGGGACAGACACTATGGCTACACCTTC
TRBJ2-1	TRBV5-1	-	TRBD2	CASSLWTSGGNNEQFF	TGCGCCAGCAGCTTATGGACTAGCGGGGGGAACAATGAGCAGTTCTTC
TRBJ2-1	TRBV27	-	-	CASSLSGVAYYEQFF	TGTGCCAGCAGTTTATCCGGAGTAGCATACTATGAGCAGTTCTTC
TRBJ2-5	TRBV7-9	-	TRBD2	CASSLGTSGAYGQETQYF	TGTGCCAGCAGCTTGGGGACTAGCGGGGCATACGGGCAAGAGACCCAGTACTTC
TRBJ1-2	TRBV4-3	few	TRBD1	CASSQGGTGSDGYTF	TGCGCCAGCAGCCAAGGGGGGACAGGGAGTGACGGCTACACCTTC
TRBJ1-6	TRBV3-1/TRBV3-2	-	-	CASSQEAGRSPLHF	TGTGCCAGCAGCCAAGAGGCAGGGCGCTCACCCCTCCACTTT
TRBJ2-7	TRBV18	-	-	CASSQRTERSSYEQYF	TGTGCCAGCTCACAAAGGACAGAGCGAAGCTCCTACGAGCAGTACTTC
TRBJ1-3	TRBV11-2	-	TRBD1	CASSLAPGTGKRNTIYF	TGTGCCAGCAGCTTAGCCCCCGGGACAGGGAAGAGAAACACCATATATTTT
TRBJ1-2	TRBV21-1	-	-	CASSKVAGRNYGYTF	TGTGCCAGCAGCAAAGTTGCAGGGAGGAACTATGGCTACACCTTC